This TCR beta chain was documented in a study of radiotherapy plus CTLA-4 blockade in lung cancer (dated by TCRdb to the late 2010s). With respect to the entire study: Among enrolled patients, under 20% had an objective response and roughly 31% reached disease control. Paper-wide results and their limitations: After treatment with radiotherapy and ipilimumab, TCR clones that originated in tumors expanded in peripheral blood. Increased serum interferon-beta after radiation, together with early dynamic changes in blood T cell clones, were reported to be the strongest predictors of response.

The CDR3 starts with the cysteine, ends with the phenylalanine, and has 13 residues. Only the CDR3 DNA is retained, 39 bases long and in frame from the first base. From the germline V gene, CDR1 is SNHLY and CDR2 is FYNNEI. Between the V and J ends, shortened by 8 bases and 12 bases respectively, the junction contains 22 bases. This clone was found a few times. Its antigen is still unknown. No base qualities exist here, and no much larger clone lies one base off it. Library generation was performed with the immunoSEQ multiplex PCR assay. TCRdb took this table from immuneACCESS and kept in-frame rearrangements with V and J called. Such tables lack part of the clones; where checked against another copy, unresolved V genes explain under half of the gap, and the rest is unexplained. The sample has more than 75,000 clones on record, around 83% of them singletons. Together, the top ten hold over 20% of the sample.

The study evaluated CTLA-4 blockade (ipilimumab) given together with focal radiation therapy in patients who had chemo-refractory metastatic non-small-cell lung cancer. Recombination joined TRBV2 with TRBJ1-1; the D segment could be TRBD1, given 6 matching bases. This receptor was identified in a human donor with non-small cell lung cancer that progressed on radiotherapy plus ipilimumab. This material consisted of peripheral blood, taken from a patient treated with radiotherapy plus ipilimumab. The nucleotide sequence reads TGTGCCAGCCGGCGAGATTCCCAGGGGTGGTCTTTCTTT. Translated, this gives CASRRDSQGWSFF.